Sequencing of this T cell receptor beta chain was carried out in a study of blood T cells in healthy people across ages. Study conclusions and caveats: Estimated diversity, derived from one million T cells, was regarded as an underestimate. The recorded TCR beta diversity per million T cells decreased in a roughly linear manner with age.

A remark on this clonotype: Its antigen is as yet unknown.

At least 7 million PBMCs were isolated per sample. For the second PCR, which ran for roughly 6 to 11 cycles, a sample-barcoded 5' primer and a J-beta primer mix were used. TCRdb processed the 5' RACE reads anew with MiXCR; each CDR3 protein has one entry. The table has roughly 680,000 distinct CDR3 sequences, approximately 50% seen once. Material for sequencing was blood. This TCR was sampled from a woman aged 60 to 75 in good health.

The CDR3 loop is CASSSYRGVGNNEQFF. Here the CDR3 DNA reads TGTGCCAGCAGTTCTTACAGGGGGGTAGGCAACAATGAGCAGTTCTTC. This sequence joins TRBV28 and TRBJ2-1; 8 bases line up with TRBD1. Looked up from germline, CDR1 is MDHEN and CDR2 is SYDVKM. The CDR3 is 16 residues long. The junction had 10 bases not matched to a gene; V was cut back by 4 bases and J by 5 bases. Drawing the rest from reference TRBV28 and TRBJ2-1, the complete variable domain is DVKVTQSSRYLVKRTGEKVFLECVQDMDHENMFWYRQDPGLGLRLIYFSYDVKMKEKGDIPEGYSVSREKKERFSLILESASTNQTSMYLCASSSYRGVGNNEQFFGPGTRLTVL.